Following are 8 T cell receptor beta chains from one sample sequenced in a study of beta chain features in type 1 diabetes. Study observations and caveats: Shorter TCRB CDR3s, moderately but significantly so, marked every one of the four CD4+ subsets in Type 1 diabetes patients.

The whole isolated RNA underwent reverse transcription, so sequencing captured expressed TCRB transcripts. Assay: immunoSEQ multiplex PCR; the TCRdb copy retains only in-frame clones and omits some. Of under 200,000 clones in the sample, 8% to 8.5% were seen once. These receptors have no known antigen. Sequences were obtained from central memory CD4+ T cells from blood. The receptors stem from a woman aged 18-35 years with type 1 diabetes.

The rearrangement joins TRBV5-1 to TRBJ2-5, with D maybe TRBD2 (6 bases). Germline values: CDR1 SGHRS, CDR2 YFSETQ. The CDR3 runs to 14 residues. Trimming took off 5 bases at V and 2 bases at J, with 13 bases between the two ends. The CDR3 coding sequence is TGCGCCAGCAGTTATAGCGGAGATCAAGAGACCCAGTACTTC. Residues: CASSYSGDQETQYF.

The chain links TRBV9 to TRBJ1-2; the match to TRBD1 covers 8 bases. Per the germline V gene, CDR1 is SGDLS and CDR2 is YYNGEE. V was clipped by 3 bases and J by 4 bases; unmatched bases: 8. The CDR3 length is 15 residues. DNA for the CDR3: TGTGCCAGCAGCGGAGGAGACAGGGGAATCTATGGCTACACCTTC. Translation: CASSGGDRGIYGYTF.

In its sample, this clone was seen a few times. The V call is TRBV5-4, the J call TRBJ2-5, with TRBD2 matching over 9 bases. V shed 5 bases and J 3 bases; nucleotides not matched to a gene: 8. Germline loops: CDR1 SGHNT, CDR2 YYREEE (reference sequence). This CDR3 contains 15 residues. The CDR3 DNA follows: TGTGCCAGCAGACGTAGCGGGAGAGACAAAGAGACCCAGTACTTC. Protein: CASRRSGRDKETQYF.

This clone was observed a handful of times. The J gene is TRBJ1-4, the V gene TRBV7-2, with 8 bases matching TRBD1. The CDR3 spans 15 residues. CDR1 and CDR2 from the germline V gene are SGHTA and FQGNSA. V gave up 1 base and J gave up 3 bases; unmatched junction bases: 1. The CDR3, as DNA: TGTGCCAGCAGCTTAGGGGGACAGGCTAATGAAAAACTGTTTTTT. Translating gives CASSLGGQANEKLFF. Using reference TRBV7-2 and TRBJ1-4 for the parts outside the CDR3, the full variable domain is GAGVSQSPSNKVTEKGKDVELRCDPISGHTALYWYRQSLGQGLEFLIYFQGNSAPDKSGLPSDRFSAERTGGSVSTLTIQRTQQEDSAVYLCASSLGGQANEKLFFGSGTQLSVL.

This clone appeared a few times. The genes are TRBV28 and TRBJ2-3, with D hard to call. CDR1 MDHEN and CDR2 SYDVKM come from the germline V gene. This CDR3 is 14 amino acids long. V was pared by 6 bases and J by 5 bases, with 15 bases between. This chain's CDR3 is CASSPGSIQDTQYF. The CDR3 coding sequence is TGTGCCAGCAGCCCCGGTTCCATCCAAGATACGCAGTATTTT. Full variable domain (rest looked up from reference TRBV28 and TRBJ2-3): DVKVTQSSRYLVKRTGEKVFLECVQDMDHENMFWYRQDPGLGLRLIYFSYDVKMKEKGDIPEGYSVSREKKERFSLILESASTNQTSMYLCASSPGSIQDTQYFGPGTRLTVL.

This clone has a handful of counts. The V gene is TRBV5-1, the J gene TRBJ2-3; possibly TRBD2 for D (6 bases). V was clipped by 4 bases and J by 6 bases, with 12 bases between them. The CDR3 is 13 amino acids. The germline V gene encodes CDR1 SGHRS and CDR2 YFSETQ. Here the CDR3 DNA reads TGCGCCAGCAGCCTGACGGGGGTGGATACGCAGTATTTT. It codes for CASSLTGVDTQYF. The whole variable domain, filled in from reference TRBV5-1 and TRBJ2-3, reads KAGVTQTPRYLIKTRGQQVTLSCSPISGHRSVSWYQQTPGQGLQFLFEYFSETQRNKGNFPGRFSGRQFSNSRSEMNVSTLELGDSALYLCASSLTGVDTQYFGPGTRLTVL.

This clone occurred many times. V usage is TRBV28 and J usage is TRBJ1-3, with D perhaps matching TRBD1 (6 bases). This CDR3 has 14 residues. V lost 6 bases to trimming and J lost 0 bases, with 9 bases between them. Germline values: CDR1 MDHEN, CDR2 SYDVKM. CDR3 coding DNA: TGTGCCAGCAGACAGGGATACTCTGGAAACACCATATATTTT. Amino acids: CASRQGYSGNTIYF.

The genes are TRBV29-1 and TRBJ2-6; D is undetermined. The CDR3 extends over 14 amino acids. Germline V CDR1 and CDR2: SQVTM, ANQGSEA. Deletions cut 7 bases from V and 1 base from J, with 11 bases between. The CDR3 DNA is TGCAGCGCCGGAGCCGCATCTGGGGCCAACGTCCTGACTTTC. Its translation is CSAGAASGANVLTF.